This T cell receptor (beta chain) was sequenced during a study of blood T cell repertoires in COVID-19. Study at large: The United States, Italy and Spain provided the acute and convalescent COVID-19 samples. T cells, B-cell-depleted T cells, or PBMCs provided the cDNA or gDNA that served as material.

As originally analysed: Researchers report that nucleated cell counts were estimated from reference gene primer amplification. Profiled with immunoSEQ multiplex PCR; TCRdb holds only in-frame clones, not every one. V, J and clone size derive from that table, while D and trimming were established from the DNA sequence. Of some 56,000 clones listed, approximately 87% are singletons. Seattle researchers signed up patients amid active infection and tracked them longitudinally. This clone occurred a few times. The CDR3 extends over 16 amino acids. CDR1 and CDR2 from the germline V gene are SNHLY and FYNNEI. J was trimmed by 11 bases and V by 5 bases; bases with no gene match: 16.

The TCR originated in a woman aged 60 to 75 with COVID-19, enrolled during active disease. The chain joins TRBV2 to TRBJ1-5, with 9 bases identical to TRBD1. The sequenced sample was peripheral blood. The CDR3 region has the DNA TGTGCCAGCAGTCGGACAGGGGTCCCCGCGGATCCGTCCCAGCATTTT. Protein sequence: CASSRTGVPADPSQHF.